These T cell receptor beta chains were read from a single sample in a study of T cell responses to AZD1222 COVID-19 vaccine. Clones were sequenced by immunoSEQ multiplex PCR, and TCRdb holds only the in-frame ones, with some missing. The sample contains 85,000 to 90,000 clones, about 90% of which appear only once. The material sequenced was peripheral blood, taken on day 0 of MenACWY control vaccination. These receptor sequences come from an adult in good health. CDR3s include the opening cysteine and the closing phenylalanine or tryptophan. The order of the fields is D gene, V gene, J gene, clone size, CDR3 DNA, CDR3 protein. The D gene is left open where the match is weak. Clone size appears in some rows only: once, few, many, or a class for an expanded clone.

TRBD1	TRBV12-3/TRBV12-4	TRBJ1-2	-	TGTGCCAGCAGCCCCCCCGGGACAGCGGGAGATACCTTC	CASSPPGTAGDTF
-	TRBV5-1	TRBJ2-7	once	TGCGCCAGCAGCTTGGGCCTGGAAACCTACGAGCAGTACTTC	CASSLGLETYEQYF
-	TRBV7-9	TRBJ1-2	-	TGTGCCAGCAGCTTAGGGGGGACTTCGAATGGCTACACCTTC	CASSLGGTSNGYTF
TRBD1	TRBV19	TRBJ1-2	-	TGTGCCAGTAATGACAGGGCGAAGGATGGCTACACCTTC	CASNDRAKDGYTF
-	TRBV2	TRBJ2-5	-	TGTGCCAGCAGTGAAGCTAGCGACTACCAAGAGACCCAGTACTTC	CASSEASDYQETQYF
-	TRBV2	TRBJ2-1	-	TGTGCCAGCAGTGCCGACGGGACTGTTGAGCAGTTCTTC	CASSADGTVEQFF
TRBD1	TRBV28	TRBJ1-2	once	TGTGCCAGCAGTACCCAGGGACAGGGCCTCTCCCTCTATGGCTACACCTTC	CASSTQGQGLSLYGYTF
-	TRBV11-2	TRBJ2-7	once	TGTGCCAGCAGCTTAGCAGGCCCCCCCTTCTACGAGCAGTACTTC	CASSLAGPPFYEQYF
-	TRBV21-1	TRBJ1-3	-	TGTGCCAGCAGACTCTCGACAGGGGCCTCTGGAAACACCATATATTTT	CASRLSTGASGNTIYF
-	TRBV6-5	TRBJ2-1	-	TGTGCCAGCAGGAACCCGGGCAGGCCCAATGAGCAGTTCTTC	CASRNPGRPNEQFF
-	TRBV5-1	TRBJ1-1	-	TGCGCCAGCAGCTTGGATGGGGGTCATGAAGCTTTCTTT	CASSLDGGHEAFF
-	TRBV9	TRBJ2-1	-	TGTGCCAGCAGCGTAGTCCCCGGGGGAGGAGAGCAGTTCTTC	CASSVVPGGGEQFF
TRBD1	TRBV6-5	TRBJ2-1	-	TGTGCCAGCAGTTCTTCACAGGGGGCAAATGAGCAGTTCTTC	CASSSSQGANEQFF
-	TRBV12-3/TRBV12-4	TRBJ2-2	-	TGTGCCAGCACTCTCGGGGCCCCCGGGGAGCTGTTTTTT	CASTLGAPGELFF
-	TRBV20-1	TRBJ1-4	-	TGCAGTGCTAGTGGTTTGAGTGAAAAACTGTTTTTT	CSASGLSEKLFF
-	TRBV12-2	TRBJ2-7	-	TGTGCAAGTCGCTTAGCGTCCGGACTGAAGTCCTACGAGCAGTACTTC	CASRLASGLKSYEQYF
TRBD1	TRBV7-6	TRBJ1-1	once	TGTGCCAGCAGCTTCCCTGGGACAGGGAAAGGAACTGAAGCTTTCTTT	CASSFPGTGKGTEAFF
-	TRBV19	TRBJ2-1	once	TGTGCCAGTAGTGGGGGAGGCGGGTTAAATGAGCAGTTCTTC	CASSGGGGLNEQFF
TRBD1	TRBV28	TRBJ1-3	once	TGTGCCAGCAGTCCGACAGGGACACCCGGAAACACCATATATTTT	CASSPTGTPGNTIYF
-	TRBV11-3	TRBJ2-2	-	TGTGCCAGCAGCTGGGGGGGCGAGGGCACCGGGGAGCTGTTTTTT	CASSWGGEGTGELFF
-	TRBV19	TRBJ2-7	-	TGTGCCAGTAGTAAACAATACAGGGAACACGAGCAGTACTTC	CASSKQYREHEQYF
-	TRBV18	TRBJ1-3	-	TGTGCCAGCTCACCATTTGACAGCTCGGGAGGAAACACCATATATTTT	CASSPFDSSGGNTIYF
TRBD1	TRBV28	TRBJ2-2	-	TGTGCCAGCAGTTTGGTCAGGGGGCGCAACACCGGGGAGCTGTTTTTT	CASSLVRGRNTGELFF
-	TRBV24-1	TRBJ1-5	-	TGTGCCACCAGTGATTTCGGTCAGCCCCAGCATTTT	CATSDFGQPQHF
-	TRBV27	TRBJ2-3	-	TGTGCCAGCAGTTTCAGAGGAGATACGCAGTATTTT	CASSFRGDTQYF
TRBD1	TRBV6-4	TRBJ1-2	-	TGTGCCAGCAGCTTTACAGGGGCCTTTAATGTTAACTATGGCTACACCTTC	CASSFTGAFNVNYGYTF
TRBD2	TRBV19	TRBJ2-1	-	TGTGCCAGTAAGACTAGCGGGATCCGAGAGCAGTTCTTC	CASKTSGIREQFF
-	TRBV5-1	TRBJ2-3	-	TGCGCCAGCAGCTTGTACCCCGGGGGCGCGACAGATACGCAGTATTTT	CASSLYPGGATDTQYF
-	TRBV6-4	TRBJ2-3	few	TGTGCCAGCAGTGACTCGAGAGGGGGAGGAGATACGCAGTATTTT	CASSDSRGGGDTQYF
-	TRBV18	TRBJ2-3	-	TGTGCCAGCTCACCCGGAGGATTCACAGATACGCAGTATTTT	CASSPGGFTDTQYF
-	TRBV6-5	TRBJ1-1	-	TGTGCCAGCAGTCAGAGACGCTCTGAAGCTTTCTTT	CASSQRRSEAFF
-	TRBV19	TRBJ2-3	-	TGTGCCAGTAGTCTCGGGACGGGGGATACGCAGTATTTT	CASSLGTGDTQYF
TRBD1	TRBV28	TRBJ2-5	-	TGTGCCAGCAGTTCCGACACAGGGGGCCGGGAGACCCAGTACTTC	CASSSDTGGRETQYF
TRBD1	TRBV7-2	TRBJ1-2	-	TGTGCCAGCAGCTTAGGACAGGGCTGGAACTATGGCTACACCTTC	CASSLGQGWNYGYTF